A selection of T cell receptor beta chains follows, all from one sample in a study of cytomegalovirus exposure and HLA in healthy donors. The method was immunoSEQ multiplex PCR; TCRdb's version includes in-frame clones alone and lacks a portion of them. In the table there are around 180,000 clones, 75% to 85% of which are singletons. Sequencing was done on a sample of PBMCs. Receptor source: a woman between 50 and 59 years old in good health and CMV-seronegative. Both conserved end residues are part of each CDR3. The order of the fields is V gene, D gene, clone size, J gene, CDR3 protein, CDR3 DNA. D genes are given only for firm matches. Expanded clones get a size class; other rows say once, few or many, or leave the size out.

TRBV6-1	TRBD2	few	TRBJ2-7	CASSKPGLAGEQYF	TGTGCCAGCTCCAAACCGGGACTAGCCGGCGAGCAGTACTTC
TRBV5-6	TRBD1	few	TRBJ1-2	CASSLWGTVVYYGYTF	TGTGCCAGCAGCTTGTGGGGGACAGTGGTATACTATGGCTACACCTTC
TRBV2	NA	NA	TRBJ2-4	CASSAHLHGGIAKNIQYF	TGTGCCAGCTCCGCCCACCTCCACGGAGGGATTGCCAAAAACATTCAGTACTTC
TRBV25-1	NA	once	TRBJ1-1	CASSESPGDNTEAFF	TGTGCCAGCAGTGAATCGCCCGGGGATAACACTGAAGCTTTCTTT
TRBV4-3	TRBD1	NA	TRBJ1-2	CASSQDSDRGNYGYTF	TGCGCCAGCAGCCAAGATTCGGACAGGGGGAACTATGGCTACACCTTC
TRBV7-2	NA	NA	TRBJ1-1	CASSLVGGEAEAFF	TGTGCCAGCAGCTTAGTTGGGGGGGAGGCTGAAGCTTTCTTT
TRBV27	NA	few	TRBJ1-6	CASTGLRNSPLHF	TGTGCCAGTACAGGGTTGCGGAATTCACCCCTCCACTTT
TRBV4-1	TRBD2	NA	TRBJ2-3	CASSQTSGSPPDTQYF	TGCGCCAGCAGCCAGACTAGCGGGAGTCCCCCAGATACGCAGTATTTT
TRBV6-6	TRBD1	NA	TRBJ2-4	CASSSGQGLQYF	TGTGCCAGCAGTTCGGGACAGGGTTTGCAGTACTTC
TRBV5-1	TRBD1	NA	TRBJ2-7	CASSARTGGTYEQYF	TGCGCCAGCAGCGCCCGGACAGGGGGCACCTACGAGCAGTACTTC
TRBV9	TRBD2	NA	TRBJ2-1	CASSAGLANNEQFF	TGTGCCAGCAGCGCGGGACTAGCGAACAATGAGCAGTTCTTC
TRBV5-3	NA	NA	TRBJ2-2	CASRGVYTGELFF	TGTGCTTCACGGGGAGTCTACACCGGGGAGCTGTTTTTT
TRBV27	TRBD2	NA	TRBJ2-7	CASRRGGLDPTYEQYF	TGTGCCAGTCGTAGGGGAGGGCTAGACCCTACCTACGAGCAGTACTTC
TRBV5-1	NA	NA	TRBJ1-2	CASSLAFHEHYGYTF	TGCGCCAGCAGCTTAGCCTTCCATGAACACTATGGCTACACCTTC
TRBV28	NA	NA	TRBJ1-2	CASSFRNQYGYTF	TGTGCCAGCAGTTTCCGCAATCAGTATGGCTACACCTTC
TRBV2	NA	NA	TRBJ2-4	CASSEYSLAKNIQYF	TGTGCCAGCAGTGAATATTCTTTGGCCAAAAACATTCAGTACTTC
TRBV19	NA	NA	TRBJ1-1	CASSIGGLTVNTEAFF	TGTGCCAGTAGTATCGGGGGGCTGACGGTGAACACTGAAGCTTTCTTT
TRBV7-9	NA	NA	TRBJ1-3	CASSLQGSGNTIYF	TGTGCCAGCAGCTTACAGGGGAGTGGAAACACCATATATTTT
TRBV7-3	NA	NA	TRBJ2-7	CASSFRAVGYEQYF	TGTGCCAGCAGCTTCAGGGCGGTTGGGTACGAGCAGTACTTC
TRBV13	NA	NA	TRBJ2-1	CASSLGLAANEQFF	TGTGCCAGCAGCTTAGGGTTAGCGGCGAATGAGCAGTTCTTC
TRBV9	TRBD1	NA	TRBJ1-2	CASSPIGKGASYGYTF	TGTGCCAGCAGCCCCATCGGAAAGGGGGCCTCCTATGGCTACACCTTC
TRBV23-1	TRBD1	NA	TRBJ2-1	CASSQRDRSSYNEQFF	TGCGCCAGCAGTCAGAGGGACAGAAGCTCCTACAATGAGCAGTTCTTC
TRBV6-6	NA	NA	TRBJ2-5	CASSPPGGETQYF	TGTGCCAGCAGTCCCCCGGGTGGCGAGACCCAGTACTTC
TRBV9	NA	NA	TRBJ2-7	CASSPRFEVSSYEQYF	TGTGCCAGCAGCCCCCGTTTTGAGGTCAGCTCCTACGAGCAGTACTTC
TRBV6-5	NA	NA	TRBJ2-7	CASSPWGGARGEQYF	TGTGCCAGCAGTCCCTGGGGGGGGGCGAGGGGCGAGCAGTACTTC
TRBV15	TRBD2	NA	TRBJ2-1	CATSRDLAGGPNEQFF	TGTGCCACCAGCAGAGATCTAGCGGGAGGGCCAAATGAGCAGTTCTTC
TRBV28	TRBD2	NA	TRBJ2-3	CASSLPGGGTDTQYF	TGTGCCAGCAGTTTACCGGGAGGTGGCACAGATACGCAGTATTTT
TRBV5-6	TRBD1	NA	TRBJ1-5	CASSFRQGGVGNQPQHF	TGTGCCAGCAGCTTCAGACAGGGCGGTGTTGGCAATCAGCCCCAGCATTTT
TRBV28	NA	NA	TRBJ2-4	CASTQGFTRNIQYF	TGTGCCAGCACCCAGGGATTCACTCGAAACATTCAGTACTTC
TRBV9	NA	NA	TRBJ2-1	CASSEGLSYNEQFF	TGTGCCAGCAGCGAGGGACTCTCCTACAATGAGCAGTTCTTC
TRBV5-1	TRBD1	few	TRBJ2-6	CASSTGTGPINVLTF	TGCGCCAGCAGCACCGGGACAGGACCGATCAACGTCCTGACTTTC
TRBV4-1	NA	NA	TRBJ1-2	CASSQDRTEDYDYTF	TGCGCCAGCAGCCAAGATCGGACAGAAGACTATGACTACACCTTC
TRBV19	TRBD2	NA	TRBJ2-2	CASSSPGRATGELFF	TGTGCCAGTAGTTCCCCCGGGAGGGCCACCGGGGAGCTGTTTTTT
TRBV5-6	NA	NA	TRBJ2-2	CASSLTVGRGWSKTGELFF	TGTGCCAGCAGCTTGACCGTTGGCAGGGGTTGGTCGAAAACCGGGGAGCTGTTTTTT
TRBV19	TRBD2	NA	TRBJ2-6	CASSIYSGRAFGANVLTF	TGTGCCAGTAGTATATATAGCGGGAGGGCCTTCGGGGCCAACGTCCTGACTTTC
TRBV5-5	NA	NA	TRBJ1-1	CASSLGGIEAFF	TGTGCCAGCAGCCTGGGCGGGATCGAAGCTTTCTTT
TRBV6-6	NA	few	TRBJ2-3	CASSVTGNTDTQYF	TGTGCCAGCAGCGTTACAGGGAACACAGATACGCAGTATTTT
TRBV27	NA	NA	TRBJ2-2	CASRSTGSGELFF	TGTGCCAGCAGGTCCACAGGGTCCGGGGAGCTGTTTTTT
TRBV4-2	TRBD2	NA	TRBJ2-7	CASSHTPGLAGGYEQYF	TGTGCCAGCAGCCATACTCCGGGACTAGCGGGAGGTTACGAGCAGTACTTC